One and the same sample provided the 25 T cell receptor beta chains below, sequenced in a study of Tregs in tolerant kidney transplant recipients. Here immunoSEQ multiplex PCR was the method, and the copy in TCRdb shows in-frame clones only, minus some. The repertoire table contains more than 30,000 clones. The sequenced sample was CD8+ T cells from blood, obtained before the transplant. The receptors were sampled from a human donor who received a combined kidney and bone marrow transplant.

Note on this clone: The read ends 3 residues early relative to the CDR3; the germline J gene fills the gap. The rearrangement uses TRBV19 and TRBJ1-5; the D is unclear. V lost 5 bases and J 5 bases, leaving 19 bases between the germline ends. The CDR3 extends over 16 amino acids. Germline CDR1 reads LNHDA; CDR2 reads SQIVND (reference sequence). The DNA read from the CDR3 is TGTGCCAGTAGTTCTCACTTTGCGGGGATTCATCAGCCC. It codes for CASSSHFAGIHQP. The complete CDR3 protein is CASSSHFAGIHQPQHF.

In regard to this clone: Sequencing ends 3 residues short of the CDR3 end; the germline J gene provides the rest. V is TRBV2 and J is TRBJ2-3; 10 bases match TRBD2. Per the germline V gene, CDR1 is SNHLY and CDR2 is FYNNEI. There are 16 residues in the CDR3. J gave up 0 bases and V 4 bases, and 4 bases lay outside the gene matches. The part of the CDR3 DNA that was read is TGTGCCAGCAGTGCGGCTAGCGGGGGAAGCACAGATACG. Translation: CASSAASGGSTDT. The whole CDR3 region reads CASSAASGGSTDTQYF.

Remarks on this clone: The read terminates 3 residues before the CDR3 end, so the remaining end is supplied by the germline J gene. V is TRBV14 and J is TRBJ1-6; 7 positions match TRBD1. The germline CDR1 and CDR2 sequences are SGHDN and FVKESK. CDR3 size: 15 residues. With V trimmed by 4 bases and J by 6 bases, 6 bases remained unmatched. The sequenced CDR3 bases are TGTGCCAGCAGCCTTCCGGGACAGATTAATTCACCC. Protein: CASSLPGQINSP. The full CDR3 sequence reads CASSLPGQINSPLHF.

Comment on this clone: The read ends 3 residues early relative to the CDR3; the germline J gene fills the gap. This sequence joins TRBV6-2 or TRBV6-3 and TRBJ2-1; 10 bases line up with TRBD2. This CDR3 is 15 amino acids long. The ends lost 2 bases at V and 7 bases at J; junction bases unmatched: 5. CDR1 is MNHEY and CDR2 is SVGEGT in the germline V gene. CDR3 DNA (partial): TGTGCCAGCAGTTACCGAGCGGGAGGGAGGAATGAG. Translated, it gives CASSYRAGGRNE. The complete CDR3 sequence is CASSYRAGGRNEQFF.

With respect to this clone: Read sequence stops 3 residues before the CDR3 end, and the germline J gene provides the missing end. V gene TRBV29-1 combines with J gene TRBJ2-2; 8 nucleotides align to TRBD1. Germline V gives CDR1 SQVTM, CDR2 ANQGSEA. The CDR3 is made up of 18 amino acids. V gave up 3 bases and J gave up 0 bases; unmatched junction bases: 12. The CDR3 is CSVEGIRQGMANTGELFF. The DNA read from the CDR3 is TGCAGCGTTGAGGGGATAAGACAGGGGATGGCGAACACCGGGGAG.

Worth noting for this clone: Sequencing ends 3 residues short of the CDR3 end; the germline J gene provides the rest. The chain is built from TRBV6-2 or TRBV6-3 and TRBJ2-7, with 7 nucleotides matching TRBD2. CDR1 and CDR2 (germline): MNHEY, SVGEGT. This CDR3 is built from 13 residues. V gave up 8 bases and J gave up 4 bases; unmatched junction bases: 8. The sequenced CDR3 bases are TGTGCCAGCGGGGGGGACGGATTTTACGAG. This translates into CASGGDGFYE. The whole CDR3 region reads CASGGDGFYEQYF.

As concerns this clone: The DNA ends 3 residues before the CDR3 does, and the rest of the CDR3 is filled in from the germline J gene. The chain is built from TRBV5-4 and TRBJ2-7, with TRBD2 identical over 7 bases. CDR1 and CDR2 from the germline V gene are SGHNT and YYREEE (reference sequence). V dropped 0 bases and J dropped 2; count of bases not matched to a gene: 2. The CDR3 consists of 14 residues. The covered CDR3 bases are TGTGCCAGCAGCTTGGGACTAGCCCCCTACGAG. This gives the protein CASSLGLAPYE. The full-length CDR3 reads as CASSLGLAPYEQYF.

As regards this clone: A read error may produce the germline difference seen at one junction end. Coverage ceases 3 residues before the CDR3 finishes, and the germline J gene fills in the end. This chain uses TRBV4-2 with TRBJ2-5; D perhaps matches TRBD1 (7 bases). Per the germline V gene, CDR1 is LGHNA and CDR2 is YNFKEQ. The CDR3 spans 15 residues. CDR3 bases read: TGCGCCAGCAGCCGCGGGACAGTTAGCTTGGAGACC. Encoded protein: CASSRGTVSLET. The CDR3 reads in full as CASSRGTVSLETQYF.

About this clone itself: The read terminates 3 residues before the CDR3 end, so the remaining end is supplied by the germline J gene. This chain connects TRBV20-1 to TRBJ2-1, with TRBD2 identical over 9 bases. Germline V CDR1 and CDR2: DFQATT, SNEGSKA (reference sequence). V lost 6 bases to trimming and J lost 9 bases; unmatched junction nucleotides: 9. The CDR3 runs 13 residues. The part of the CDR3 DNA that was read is TGCAGTGCACGGGCGGGAGGGCTTTTTGAG. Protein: CSARAGGLFE. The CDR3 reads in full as CSARAGGLFEQFF.

The sequenced part of the CDR3 DNA is TGCGCCAGCAGCCTCCCCGAGACAGGGAGCGATTACACTGAA. Protein sequence: CASSLPETGSDYTE. The whole CDR3 protein is CASSLPETGSDYTEAFF. The chain uses TRBV5-1 and TRBJ1-1, with 7 bases identical to TRBD1. The read ends 3 residues early relative to the CDR3; the germline J gene fills the gap. This CDR3 has 17 residues. The V and J ends lost 4 bases and 3 bases, in that order; junction bases with no gene match: 15. Germline V gene lookup returns CDR1 SGHRS and CDR2 YFSETQ. The variable domain in full, with the rest retrieved from reference TRBV5-1 and TRBJ1-1, is KAGVTQTPRYLIKTRGQQVTLSCSPISGHRSVSWYQQTPGQGLQFLFEYFSETQRNKGNFPGRFSGRQFSNSRSEMNVSTLELGDSALYLCASSLPETGSDYTEAFFGQGTRLTVV.

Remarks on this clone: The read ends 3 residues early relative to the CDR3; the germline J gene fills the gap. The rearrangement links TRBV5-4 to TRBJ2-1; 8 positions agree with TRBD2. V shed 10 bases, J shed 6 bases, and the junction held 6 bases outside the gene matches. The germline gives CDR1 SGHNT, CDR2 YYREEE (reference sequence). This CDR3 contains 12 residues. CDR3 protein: CAGGLAPNEQFF. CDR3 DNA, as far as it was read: TGTGCCGGAGGACTAGCCCCCAATGAG.

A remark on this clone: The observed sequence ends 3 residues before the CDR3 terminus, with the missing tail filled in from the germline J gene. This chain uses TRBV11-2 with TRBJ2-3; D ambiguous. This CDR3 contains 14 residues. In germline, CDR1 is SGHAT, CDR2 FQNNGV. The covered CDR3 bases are TGTGCCAGCAGCACCCGAACTCTAGGCGACACG. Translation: CASSTRTLGDT. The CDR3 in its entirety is CASSTRTLGDTQYF.

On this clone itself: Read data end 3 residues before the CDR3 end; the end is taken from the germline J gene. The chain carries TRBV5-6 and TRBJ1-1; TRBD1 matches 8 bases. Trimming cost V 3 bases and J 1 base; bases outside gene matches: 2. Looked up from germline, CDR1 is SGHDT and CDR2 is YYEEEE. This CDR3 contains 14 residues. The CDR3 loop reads CASSYGQGNTEAFF. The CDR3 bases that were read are TGTGCCAGCAGCTACGGACAGGGGAACACTGAA.

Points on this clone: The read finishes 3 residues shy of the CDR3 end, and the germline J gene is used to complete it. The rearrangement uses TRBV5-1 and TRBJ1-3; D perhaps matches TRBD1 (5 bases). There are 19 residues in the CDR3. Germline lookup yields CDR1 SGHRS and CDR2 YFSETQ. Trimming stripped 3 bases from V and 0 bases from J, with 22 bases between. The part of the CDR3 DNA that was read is TGCGCCAGCAGCTGGACCACACGACCAGACAGTAGCTCTGGAAACACC. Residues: CASSWTTRPDSSSGNT. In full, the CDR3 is CASSWTTRPDSSSGNTIYF.

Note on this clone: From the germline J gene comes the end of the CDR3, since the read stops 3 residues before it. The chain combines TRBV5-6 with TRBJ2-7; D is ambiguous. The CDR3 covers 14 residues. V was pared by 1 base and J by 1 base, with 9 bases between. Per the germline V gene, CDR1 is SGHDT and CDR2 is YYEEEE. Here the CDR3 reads CASSLLVTSYEQYF. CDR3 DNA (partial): TGTGCCAGCAGCTTGTTGGTCACTTCCTACGAG.

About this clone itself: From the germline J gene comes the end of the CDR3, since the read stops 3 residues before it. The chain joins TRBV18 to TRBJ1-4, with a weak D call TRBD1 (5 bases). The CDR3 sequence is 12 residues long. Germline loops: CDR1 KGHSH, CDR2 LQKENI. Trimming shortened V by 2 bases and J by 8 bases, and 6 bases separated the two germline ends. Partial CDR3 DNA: TGTGCCAGCTCACCAGGGGGGGAAAAA. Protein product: CASSPGGEK. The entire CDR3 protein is CASSPGGEKLFF.

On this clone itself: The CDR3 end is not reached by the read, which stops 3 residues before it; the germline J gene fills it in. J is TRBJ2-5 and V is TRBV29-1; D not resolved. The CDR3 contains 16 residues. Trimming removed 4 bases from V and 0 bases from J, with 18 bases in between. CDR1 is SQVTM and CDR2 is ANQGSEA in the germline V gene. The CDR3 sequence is CSVAGGTTRYQETQYF. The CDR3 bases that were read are TGCAGCGTTGCCGGCGGCACTACAAGGTACCAAGAGACC. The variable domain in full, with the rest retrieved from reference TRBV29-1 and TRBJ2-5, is SAVISQKPSRDICQRGTSLTIQCQVDSQVTMMFWYRQQPGQSLTLIATANQGSEATYESGFVIDKFPISRPNLTFSTLTVSNMSPEDSSIYLCSVAGGTTRYQETQYFGPGTRLLVL.

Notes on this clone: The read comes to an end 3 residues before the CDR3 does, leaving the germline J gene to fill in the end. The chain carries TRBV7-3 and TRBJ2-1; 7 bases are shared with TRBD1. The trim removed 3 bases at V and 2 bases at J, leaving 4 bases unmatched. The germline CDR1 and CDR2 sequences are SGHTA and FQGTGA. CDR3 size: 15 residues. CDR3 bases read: TGTGCCAGCAGCTTTACCGGGACAGCCTACAATGAG. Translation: CASSFTGTAYNE. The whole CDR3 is CASSFTGTAYNEQFF.

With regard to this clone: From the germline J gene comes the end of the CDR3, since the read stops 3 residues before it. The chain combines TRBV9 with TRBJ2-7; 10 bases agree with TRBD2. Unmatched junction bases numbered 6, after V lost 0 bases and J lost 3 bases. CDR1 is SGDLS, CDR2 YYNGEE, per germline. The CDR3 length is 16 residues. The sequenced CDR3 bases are TGTGCCAGCAGCGTAGGGCTAGCGGGAGTCGGCTACGAG. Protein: CASSVGLAGVGYE. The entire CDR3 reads CASSVGLAGVGYEQYF.

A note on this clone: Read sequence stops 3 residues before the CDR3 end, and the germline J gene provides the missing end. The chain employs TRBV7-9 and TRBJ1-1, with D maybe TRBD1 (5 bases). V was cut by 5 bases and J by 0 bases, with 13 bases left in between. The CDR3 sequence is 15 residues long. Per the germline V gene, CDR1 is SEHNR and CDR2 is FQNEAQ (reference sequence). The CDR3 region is CASSETAPLNTEAFF. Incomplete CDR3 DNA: TGTGCCAGCAGCGAGACAGCTCCGTTGAACACTGAA.

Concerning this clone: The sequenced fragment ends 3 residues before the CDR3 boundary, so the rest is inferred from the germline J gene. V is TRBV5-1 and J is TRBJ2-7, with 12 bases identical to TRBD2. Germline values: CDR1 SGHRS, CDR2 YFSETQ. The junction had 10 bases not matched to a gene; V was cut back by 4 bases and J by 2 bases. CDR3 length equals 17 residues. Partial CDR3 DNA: TGCGCCAGCAGCCTCAGACTAGCGGGAGTTAAAACCTACGAG. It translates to CASSLRLAGVKTYE. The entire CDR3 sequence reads CASSLRLAGVKTYEQYF. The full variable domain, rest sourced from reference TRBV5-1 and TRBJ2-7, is KAGVTQTPRYLIKTRGQQVTLSCSPISGHRSVSWYQQTPGQGLQFLFEYFSETQRNKGNFPGRFSGRQFSNSRSEMNVSTLELGDSALYLCASSLRLAGVKTYEQYFGPGTRLTVT.

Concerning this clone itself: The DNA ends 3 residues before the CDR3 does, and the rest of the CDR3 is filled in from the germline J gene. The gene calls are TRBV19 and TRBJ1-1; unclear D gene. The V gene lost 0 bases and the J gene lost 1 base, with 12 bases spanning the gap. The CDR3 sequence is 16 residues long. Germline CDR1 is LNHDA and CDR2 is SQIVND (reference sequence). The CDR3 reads CASSIEPETGNTEAFF. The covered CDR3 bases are TGTGCCAGTAGTATAGAACCTGAGACGGGGAACACTGAA. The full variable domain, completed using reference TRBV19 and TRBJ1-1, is DGGITQSPKYLFRKEGQNVTLSCEQNLNHDAMYWYRQDPGQGLRLIYYSQIVNDFQKGDIAEGYSVSREKKESFPLTVTSAQKNPTAFYLCASSIEPETGNTEAFFGQGTRLTVV.

The CDR3 reads CSARPGHLSYEQYF. CDR3 bases read: TGCAGTGCTAGGCCTGGACACCTCTCCTACGAG. The chain links TRBV20-1 to TRBJ2-7, with a tentative D call TRBD1 (5 bases). The CDR3 end falls 3 residues outside the read, so it is completed with the germline J gene. The CDR3 covers 14 residues. V lost 3 bases to trimming and J lost 0 bases, with 12 bases between them. Germline loops: CDR1 DFQATT, CDR2 SNEGSKA (reference sequence).

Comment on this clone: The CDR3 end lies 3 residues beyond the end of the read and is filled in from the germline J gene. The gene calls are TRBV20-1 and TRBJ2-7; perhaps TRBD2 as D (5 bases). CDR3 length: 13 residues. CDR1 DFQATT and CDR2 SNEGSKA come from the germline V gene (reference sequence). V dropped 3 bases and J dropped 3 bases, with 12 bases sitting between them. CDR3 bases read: TGCAGTGCTAGGCGGGCCGGGCACTACGAG. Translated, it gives CSARRAGHYE. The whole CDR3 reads CSARRAGHYEQYF.

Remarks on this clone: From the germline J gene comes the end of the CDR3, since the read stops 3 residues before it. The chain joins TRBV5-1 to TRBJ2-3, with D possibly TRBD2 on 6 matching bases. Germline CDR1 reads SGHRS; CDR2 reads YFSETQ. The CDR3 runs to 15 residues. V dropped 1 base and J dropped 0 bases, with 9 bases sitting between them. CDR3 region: CASSLLGTSTDTQYF. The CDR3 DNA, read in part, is TGCGCCAGCAGCTTGCTCGGGACTAGCACAGATACG.